This TCR beta chain was captured in a study of response to subunit inactivated influenza vaccine. Regarding the study as a whole: It was suggested by the authors that few new T cells are recruited by each seasonal influenza vaccination.

Using its own MiXCR run on the RT-PCR reads, TCRdb lists one record per CDR3 protein. The table shows approximately 700,000 distinct CDR3 sequences, with approximately 13% occurring only once. At least ten counts were recorded for this clonotype. Its antigen is currently unknown. The sequence derives from a man aged 50 or older who received an inactivated influenza vaccine. The sample was PBMCs from blood, taken less than 15 days before vaccination.

The CDR3 bases are TGTGCCAGCAGTTATATGGGGGTGGCTAATGAAAAACTGTTTTTT. It codes for CASSYMGVANEKLFF. V is TRBV6-5 and J is TRBJ1-4; D perhaps matches TRBD1 (5 bases). The germline CDR1 and CDR2 sequences are MNHEY and SVGAGI. The V and J ends lost 3 bases and 3 bases respectively, with 11 bases between them. This CDR3 comprises 15 residues.